The subject of this entry is one TCR beta chain. This record comes from a study of identical twins. TCRdb processed the 5' RACE reads anew with MiXCR; each CDR3 protein has one entry. The sample includes about 390,000 distinct CDR3 sequences, about 10% of them seen just once. Everyone who donated was a healthy Caucasian. The receptor was derived from a woman in her forties or fifties in good health. The sample comprised naive T cells sorted from blood.

In nucleotides, the CDR3 is TGTGCCAGCAGGGTACGTTGGCTGGCGACCTTCGATGAGCAGTTCTTC. This gives the protein CASRVRWLATFDEQFF. V usage is TRBV12-3 or TRBV12-4 and J usage is TRBJ2-1, with D uncertain. Trimming cost V 6 bases and J 8 bases, with 23 bases left between them. The CDR3 is made up of 16 amino acids.